Below, 19 T cell receptor beta chains from the same sample are listed, as sequenced in a study of neurological immune-mediated disorders. TCRdb fed the 5' RACE reads into MiXCR, producing one record per CDR3 protein. The sample contains about 70,000 distinct CDR3 sequences, about 5% of which appear only once. The sample taken for sequencing was PBMCs. The receptor set was obtained from a human donor with multiple sclerosis. The donor label of this sample is uncertain.

This clonotype was seen repeatedly, ten times or more. CDR3 nucleotide sequence: TGCGCCAGCAGCCTCCAGAACCCGCGAGTCACCGGGGAGCTGTTTTTT. The encoded protein is CASSLQNPRVTGELFF. The rearrangement links TRBV5-1 to TRBJ2-2; D gene ambiguous. Deletions cut 4 bases from V and 4 bases from J, with 17 bases between. This CDR3 has 16 amino acids. In germline, CDR1 is SGHRS, CDR2 YFSETQ.

This clonotype was counted many times. The gene calls are TRBV3-1 and TRBJ2-5; TRBD1 is a possible D gene (5 bases). CDR1 and CDR2 (germline): LGHDT, YNNKEL (reference sequence). V was pared by 4 bases and J by 5 bases, with 14 bases between. CDR3 length equals 14 residues. The CDR3 nucleotides are TGTGCCAGCAGCCTAAGGGGCCCCTCGGAGACCCAGTACTTC. Its protein is CASSLRGPSETQYF.

As concerns this clonotype: A much larger clone sits a single nucleotide away, making a read error possible. The J gene is TRBJ1-3, the V gene TRBV9; D is perhaps TRBD1 (6 bases). The CDR3 spans 18 residues. CDR1 and CDR2 (germline): SGDLS, YYNGEE. Trimming left V 0 bases short and J 12 bases short, with 28 bases between. CDR3: CASSVAGADLELAENIYF. In nucleotides, the CDR3 is TGTGCCAGCAGCGTAGCAGGGGCCGACCTGGAACTGGCGGAGAACATATATTTT.

This clonotype occurred many times. The V gene is TRBV7-2, the J gene TRBJ2-3; maybe TRBD1 (6 bases). V lost 5 bases, J lost 3 bases, and 12 bases lay in between. There are 14 residues in the CDR3. CDR1 SGHTA and CDR2 FQGNSA come from the germline V gene. The CDR3, as DNA: TGTGCCAGCAGCCTAAACAGGGTAACAGATACGCAGTATTTT. Encoded protein: CASSLNRVTDTQYF.

This clonotype was detected ten times or more. This chain connects TRBV11-2 to TRBJ2-2; D possibly corresponds to TRBD2 (6 bases). The CDR3 totals 15 residues. Trimming stripped 1 base from V and 1 base from J, with 7 bases between. Looked up from germline, CDR1 is SGHAT and CDR2 is FQNNGV. DNA of the CDR3: TGTGCCAGCAGCTTAGGTAGCGGGAACACCGGGGAGCTGTTTTTT. Its protein product is CASSLGSGNTGELFF.

This clonotype was seen many times. This sequence joins TRBV20-1 and TRBJ1-1; possibly TRBD1 for D (5 bases). The germline V and J ends were trimmed by 0 bases and 1 base, with 24 bases remaining between them. CDR1 DFQATT and CDR2 SNEGSKA come from the germline V gene (reference sequence). The CDR3 consists of 19 residues. The CDR3 region is CSARDPARSGGWRNTEAFF. The CDR3 DNA reads as TGCAGTGCTAGAGACCCCGCCCGCTCGGGGGGTTGGCGGAACACTGAAGCTTTCTTT.

This clonotype appeared many times. The J gene is TRBJ1-5, the V gene TRBV29-1, with 10 bases fitting TRBD1. The CDR3 is 12 residues long. Germline CDR1 SQVTM, CDR2 ANQGSEA. V lost 4 bases, J lost 8 bases, and 2 bases stayed unmatched. In nucleotides, the CDR3 is TGCAGCGTTGGGACAGGGGGAGAGCCCCAGCATTTT. This translates into CSVGTGGEPQHF.

In this sample, this clonotype turned up many times. V usage is TRBV5-1 and J usage is TRBJ1-5; tentatively, D is TRBD1 (6 bases). The CDR3 has 14 amino acids. The germline CDR1 and CDR2 sequences are SGHRS and YFSETQ. V was pared by 1 base and J by 4 bases, with 9 bases between. CDR3 loop: CASSLTGTNQPQHF. The CDR3 bases are TGCGCCAGCAGCTTGACAGGGACAAATCAGCCCCAGCATTTT.

This clonotype was counted ten times or more. This rearrangement joins TRBV9 to TRBJ1-2; D not resolved. This CDR3 is built from 12 residues. Germline CDR1 and CDR2: SGDLS and YYNGEE. Trimming took off 2 bases at V and 8 bases at J, with 10 bases between the two ends. The CDR3 spells CASSVGPEGYTF. The CDR3 DNA reads TGTGCCAGCAGCGTTGGACCGGAGGGCTACACCTTC.

This clonotype was detected ten times or more. The chain is built from TRBV15 and TRBJ1-2; 8 nucleotides align to TRBD1. The germline V gene encodes CDR1 LNHNV and CDR2 YYDKDF (reference sequence). The CDR3 totals 12 residues. The V segment lost 5 bases and the J segment 7 bases; nucleotides outside the gene matches: 3. The CDR3 here is CATSSRGPGYTF. The CDR3 DNA reads TGTGCCACCAGCTCCAGGGGGCCTGGCTACACCTTC.

This clonotype was observed at least ten times. The chain has TRBV3-1 and TRBJ2-2, with no clear D. The CDR3 extends over 16 amino acids. V gave up 1 base and J gave up 1 base, with 10 bases separating them. CDR1 is LGHDT and CDR2 is YNNKEL in the germline V gene (reference sequence). CDR3 region: CASSQVRPGNTGELFF. The CDR3 DNA reads as TGTGCCAGCAGCCAAGTCAGACCGGGGAACACCGGGGAGCTGTTTTTT.

In this sample, this clonotype turned up many times. The gene calls are TRBV7-2 and TRBJ2-5, with a weak D call TRBD1 (6 bases). Germline V lookup: CDR1 SGHTA, CDR2 FQGNSA. Trimming took 5 bases from V and 0 from J, leaving 10 bases between them. CDR3 length: 14 residues. The CDR3 loop reads CASSATGYQETQYF. CDR3 bases: TGTGCCAGCAGCGCAACAGGGTACCAAGAGACCCAGTACTTC.

Ten or more counts support this clonotype. The rearrangement uses TRBV12-3 or TRBV12-4 and TRBJ2-3; 8 nucleotides line up with TRBD2. After removal of 6 bases from V and 3 bases from J, the junction contained 5 bases not matched to a gene. The CDR3 loop spans 14 amino acids. This CDR3 is CASRPAGATDTQYF. DNA for the CDR3: TGTGCCAGCAGACCAGCGGGAGCAACAGATACGCAGTATTTT.

This clonotype was detected ten times or more. J is TRBJ2-5 and V is TRBV12-3 or TRBV12-4; tentative D call: TRBD2 (5 bases). Trimming removed 6 bases from V and 2 bases from J, with 7 bases in between. The CDR3 is made up of 12 amino acids. CDR3 protein: CASSRTQETQYF. The DNA of the CDR3 is TGTGCCAGCAGCCGGACTCAAGAGACCCAGTACTTC.

This clonotype occurred many times. This rearrangement joins TRBV5-1 to TRBJ2-6; D call uncertain. The CDR3 covers 15 residues. The V gene lost 3 bases and the J gene lost 0 bases, with 7 bases spanning the gap. Germline loops: CDR1 SGHRS, CDR2 YFSETQ. CDR3 DNA: TGCGCCAGCAGCTCGCCGGCCTCTGGGGCCAACGTCCTGACTTTC. This codes for CASSSPASGANVLTF.

This clonotype was picked up many times. The CDR3 bases are TGTGCCAGCAGCTTAAGTCCGGGCGGGCAGTACTTC. This sequence encodes CASSLSPGGQYF. The chain combines TRBV7-2 with TRBJ2-7, with no clear D. The CDR3 has 12 residues. Germline CDR1 is SGHTA and CDR2 is FQGNSA. V lost 2 bases and J 9 bases, leaving 11 bases between the germline ends.

This clonotype was seen ten or more times. This chain joins TRBV20-1 and TRBJ1-3, with D uncertain. Germline V gene data show CDR1 as DFQATT and CDR2 as SNEGSKA (reference sequence). There are 14 residues in the CDR3. V lost 0 bases and J lost 7, with 13 bases in between. CDR3 in amino acids: CSARDAHPANTIYF. DNA for the CDR3: TGCAGTGCTAGAGATGCTCATCCAGCCAACACCATATATTTT.

This chain joins TRBV5-1 and TRBJ2-7, with TRBD1 matching over 12 bases. V gave up 1 base and J gave up 6 bases; unmatched junction bases: 5. Germline V gene lookup returns CDR1 SGHRS and CDR2 YFSETQ. The CDR3 runs to 15 residues. CDR3 amino acids: CASSLKGQGATEQYF. CDR3 bases: TGCGCCAGCAGCTTGAAGGGACAGGGGGCAACCGAGCAGTACTTC.

This clonotype was counted many times. CDR3 sequence reads: CASSLSGSGANVLTF. CDR3 coding DNA: TGCGCCAGCAGCCTTTCTGGCTCTGGGGCCAACGTCCTGACTTTC. The chain joins TRBV5-1 to TRBJ2-6; D remains unclear. The CDR3 length is 15 residues. V gave up 4 bases and J gave up 0 bases, with 8 bases separating them. CDR1 and CDR2 (germline): SGHRS, YFSETQ. The full variable domain, in which reference TRBV5-1 and TRBJ2-6 provide the parts outside the CDR3, is KAGVTQTPRYLIKTRGQQVTLSCSPISGHRSVSWYQQTPGQGLQFLFEYFSETQRNKGNFPGRFSGRQFSNSRSEMNVSTLELGDSALYLCASSLSGSGANVLTFGAGSRLTVL.